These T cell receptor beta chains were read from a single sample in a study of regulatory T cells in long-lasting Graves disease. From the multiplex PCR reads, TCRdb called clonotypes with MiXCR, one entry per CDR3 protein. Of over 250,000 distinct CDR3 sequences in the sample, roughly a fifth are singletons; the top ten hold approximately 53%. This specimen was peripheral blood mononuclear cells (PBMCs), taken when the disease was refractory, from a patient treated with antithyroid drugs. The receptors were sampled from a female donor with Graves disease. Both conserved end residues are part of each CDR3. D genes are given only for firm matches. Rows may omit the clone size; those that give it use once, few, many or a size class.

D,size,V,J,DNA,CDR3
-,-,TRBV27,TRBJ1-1,TGTGCCAGCGGAATTACAGTGAACACTGAAGCTTTCTTT,CASGITVNTEAFF
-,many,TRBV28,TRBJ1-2,TGTGCCAGCGGTTTATCCGGGACCCCCGGGACCTATGGCTACACCTTC,CASGLSGTPGTYGYTF
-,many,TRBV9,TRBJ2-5,TGTGCCAGCAGCCCTCAAGAGACCCAGTACTTC,CASSPQETQYF
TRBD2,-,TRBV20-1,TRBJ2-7,TGCAGTGCTAGACCTAGCGGGAGAGGCTACGAGCAGTACTTC,CSARPSGRGYEQYF
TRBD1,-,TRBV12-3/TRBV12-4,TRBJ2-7,TGTGCCAGCAGCCCGACAGGGATGGCCGGGCAGTACTTC,CASSPTGMAGQYF
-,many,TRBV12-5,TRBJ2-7,TGTGCTAGTGGCTACGATCCGGGACACGAGCAGTACTTC,CASGYDPGHEQYF
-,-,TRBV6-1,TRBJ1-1,TGTGCCAGCAAGGGCTTGGGGGCTCTAGTCGACACTGAAGCTTTCTTT,CASKGLGALVDTEAFF
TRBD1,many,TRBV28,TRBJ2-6,TGTGCCAGCAGTCGCACCCCGTACAGGGGGCAATTCGCTGGGGCCAACGTCCTGACTTTC,CASSRTPYRGQFAGANVLTF
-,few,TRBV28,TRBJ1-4,TGTGCCAGCAGTGACCCGGGGACTAAACCCCTTTTT,CASSDPGTKPLF
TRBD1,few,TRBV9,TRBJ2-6,TGTGCCAGCAGCGTAGACACAGGGACAGGTGGTAATTGGGCCAACGTCCTGACTTTC,CASSVDTGTGGNWANVLTF
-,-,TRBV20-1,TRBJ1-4,TGCAGTGCGCGGACGCCCTCAACTAATGAAAAACTGTTTTTT,CSARTPSTNEKLFF
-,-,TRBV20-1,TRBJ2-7,TGCAGTGCTAGAGGGGCGAGGGACGAGCAGTACTTC,CSARGARDEQYF
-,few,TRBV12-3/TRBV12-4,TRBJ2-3,TGTGCCAGCAGTTTAACTTATCAAAGCACAGATACGCAGTATTTT,CASSLTYQSTDTQYF
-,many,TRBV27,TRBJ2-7,TGTGCCAGCAGTTTATCCGGGGGCTCCTACGAGCAGTACTTC,CASSLSGGSYEQYF
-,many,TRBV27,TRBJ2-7,TGTGCCAGCAGAGGGAGGGGGACAAGCCGAGTCTACGAGCAGTACTTC,CASRGRGTSRVYEQYF
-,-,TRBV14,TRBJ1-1,TGTGCCAGCAGCCCGCGGCTGGGCACTGAAGCTTTCTTT,CASSPRLGTEAFF
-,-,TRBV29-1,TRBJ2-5,TGCAGCGCCGGGACTCTCCAAGAGACCCAGTACTTC,CSAGTLQETQYF